This is a list of T cell receptor beta chains from one sample in a study of blood T cell repertoires in COVID-19. TCRdb's table, derived via immunoSEQ multiplex PCR, lists solely in-frame clones and lacks some. The sample carries 270,000 or so clones, around 88% recorded once. The sequenced sample was PBMCs or T cells enriched from blood (not recorded which). Source of these receptors: a woman in her 40s with acute COVID-19. Each CDR3 is given with its conserved first and last residue. A D gene is named only where the DNA matches it firmly. The size entry is marked missing in some rows and otherwise reads once, few, many or a size class.

CDR3aa	len	abundance	d_gene	v_gene	j_gene
CASGLVLGHNTDTQYF	16	NA	NA	TRBV12-5	TRBJ2-3
CASGDYANTGELFF	14	NA	NA	TRBV27	TRBJ2-2
CASSYEGLKYF	11	NA	NA	TRBV28	TRBJ2-7
CASSLGALAGTDTQYF	16	few	TRBD2	TRBV7-2	TRBJ2-3
CASSPAVGRNTEAFF	15	NA	NA	TRBV18	TRBJ1-1
CASSSGTSRNEQFF	14	NA	NA	TRBV27	TRBJ2-1
CASSLGTGVNTEAFF	15	NA	TRBD1	TRBV5-1	TRBJ1-1
CASSPEGELYGYTF	14	NA	NA	TRBV7-9	TRBJ1-2
CASSPYSGSYNEQFF	15	NA	NA	TRBV14	TRBJ2-1
CASSFGGDSYNEQFF	15	NA	NA	TRBV9	TRBJ2-1
CASSVGDSQNYGYTF	15	NA	TRBD1	TRBV9	TRBJ1-2
CAVGQANYGYTF	12	NA	TRBD1	TRBV6-5	TRBJ1-2
CASSKLGGAEAFF	13	NA	TRBD1	TRBV7-9	TRBJ1-1
CASFDPGLAGTSNTGELFF	19	NA	TRBD2	TRBV27	TRBJ2-2
CASSLRENGEKLFF	14	few	NA	TRBV4-1	TRBJ1-4
CASSTTRQGAKETDTQYF	18	NA	NA	TRBV21-1	TRBJ2-3
CASSFIGRNQPQHF	14	few	NA	TRBV27	TRBJ1-5